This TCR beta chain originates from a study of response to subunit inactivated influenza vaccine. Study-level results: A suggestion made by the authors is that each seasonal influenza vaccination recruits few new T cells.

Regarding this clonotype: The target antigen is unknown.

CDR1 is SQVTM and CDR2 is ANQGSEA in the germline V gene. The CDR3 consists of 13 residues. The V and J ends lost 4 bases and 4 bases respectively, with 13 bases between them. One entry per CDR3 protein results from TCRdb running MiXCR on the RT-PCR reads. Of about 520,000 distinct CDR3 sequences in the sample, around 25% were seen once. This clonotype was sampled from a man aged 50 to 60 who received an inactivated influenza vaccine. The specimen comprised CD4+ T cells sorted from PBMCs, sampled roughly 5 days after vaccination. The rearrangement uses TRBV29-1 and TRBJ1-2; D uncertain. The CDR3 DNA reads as TGCAGCGTTGTACCGGCGGGCGGCTATGGCTACACCTTC. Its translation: CSVVPAGGYGYTF.